The 23 T cell receptor beta chains given below trace back to one sample, sequenced in a study of human T cells and chemical hapten exposure. Time point in this sample: patch test 1, 2 weeks after DPC sensitization. The treatment: therapeutic diphenylcyclopropenone sensitization with weekly scalp DPC. MiXCR, run by TCRdb on the RACE reads, gives a single entry per CDR3 protein. The sample consists of around 380,000 distinct CDR3 sequences, roughly 5% of them appearing once. The sample was whole blood, taken in connection with sensitization to the hapten diphenylcyclopropenone (DPC). The receptor source for this set is a woman aged 45-65 years with alopecia areata. Some clones in this sample may be carry-over from other donors' samples.

This clonotype occurred many times. The rearrangement joins TRBV25-1 to TRBJ1-1; 9 bases align to TRBD1. The CDR3 totals 13 residues. The germline V gene has CDR1 MGHDK and CDR2 SYGVNS. V gave up 4 bases and J gave up 7 bases; unmatched junction bases: 4. The CDR3: CASSGWDRDEAFF. Here the CDR3 DNA reads TGTGCCAGCAGTGGCTGGGACAGGGATGAAGCTTTCTTT.

This clonotype has at least ten counts. The gene calls are TRBV12-3 or TRBV12-4 and TRBJ1-2; no clear D. V was trimmed by 1 base and J by 0 bases, leaving 15 bases between them. The CDR3 contains 17 residues. Here the CDR3 DNA reads TGTGCCAGCAGTTTAGAAGCGGCGGCGGTACCTAACTATGGCTACACCTTC. Encoded protein: CASSLEAAAVPNYGYTF.

This clonotype was recorded at least ten times. CDR3 sequence: CASSLSGTGPYEQYF. In nucleotides, the CDR3 is TGTGCCAGCAGTCTCTCCGGGACAGGACCCTACGAGCAGTACTTC. This chain links TRBV12-3 or TRBV12-4 with TRBJ2-7; TRBD1 aligns across 8 bases. With 5 bases clipped from V and 2 bases from J, the junction kept 8 bases outside the gene matches. This CDR3 spans 15 amino acids.

In its sample, this clonotype was seen many times. The CDR3 coding sequence is TGTGCCAGCAGGGGATCAGCGATCAATTCAGATACGCAGTATTTT. It encodes CASRGSAINSDTQYF. This chain joins TRBV7-2 and TRBJ2-3; no firm D call. CDR3 length: 15 residues. V lost 6 bases, J lost 4 bases, and 17 bases lay in between. CDR1 is SGHTA, CDR2 FQGNSA, per germline.

In this sample, this clonotype turned up a few times. The chain uses TRBV12-3 or TRBV12-4 and TRBJ2-2; D remains ambiguous. V shed 7 bases and J shed 6 bases, with 12 bases lying between them. CDR3 size: 13 residues. CDR3 in DNA: TGTGCCAGCAATCGTATAGGCCCCGGGGAGCTGTTTTTT. This codes for CASNRIGPGELFF.

This clonotype has ten or more counts. CDR3 sequence (DNA): TGCAGCGCAAGACAGGGGGGGAACACCGGGGAGCTGTTTTTT. Its translation: CSARQGGNTGELFF. The chain has TRBV29-1 and TRBJ2-2; 9 bases align to TRBD1. This CDR3 contains 14 residues. Germline lookup yields CDR1 SQVTM and CDR2 ANQGSEA. V gave up 7 bases and J gave up 1 base; unmatched junction bases: 4.

The V and J genes are TRBV6-1 and TRBJ2-7, with D perhaps TRBD1 (5 bases). Germline lookup yields CDR1 MNHNS and CDR2 SASEGT. CDR3 length: 13 residues. V was cut by 10 bases and J by 5 bases, with 18 bases left in between. In nucleotides, the CDR3 is TGTGCCACCTCCGAGACAGAGAACCACGAGCAGTACTTC. Amino acid sequence: CATSETENHEQYF.

This clonotype came up many times. The chain has TRBV7-9 and TRBJ1-1, with 7 positions matching TRBD1. CDR1 is SEHNR, CDR2 FQNEAQ, per germline (reference sequence). This CDR3 is 13 amino acids long. The ends lost 5 bases at V and 5 bases at J; junction bases unmatched: 5. CDR3 nucleotide sequence: TGTGCCAGCAGCGCTGACAGGGCAACTGAAGCTTTCTTT. It codes for CASSADRATEAFF.

At least ten counts were recorded for this clonotype. This sequence joins TRBV7-9 and TRBJ2-6; D unresolved. This CDR3 region has 13 residues. The V and J ends lost 10 bases and 4 bases respectively, with 11 bases between them. CDR1 is SEHNR, CDR2 FQNEAQ, per germline (reference sequence). CDR3 nucleotides: TGTGCCATCCCGCCTTCCGGGGCCAACGTCCTGACTTTC. Protein product: CAIPPSGANVLTF.

This clonotype occurred many times. The V and J genes are TRBV18 and TRBJ2-7; D may match TRBD1 or TRBD2 (5 bases each). V gave up 2 bases and J gave up 0 bases, with 14 bases separating them. This CDR3 has 16 amino acids. Germline CDR1 reads KGHSH; CDR2 reads LQKENI. In nucleotides, the CDR3 is TGTGCCAGCTCACCATCTGGGACCCCTGCCTCCTACGAGCAGTACTTC. It specifies CASSPSGTPASYEQYF.

This clonotype has ten or more counts. This chain links TRBV6-5 with TRBJ2-7; 10 nucleotides line up with TRBD1. The CDR3 is 15 amino acids. Germline trimming cut 2 bases from V and 3 bases from J; bases unmatched to any gene: 4. Germline CDR1 and CDR2: MNHEY and SVGAGI. CDR3: CASSYGTGEIYEQYF. CDR3 nucleotides: TGTGCCAGCAGTTACGGGACAGGGGAAATCTACGAGCAGTACTTC.

The CDR3 is CASVRGAEAFF. The CDR3 DNA reads TGTGCCTCCGTTCGTGGAGCTGAAGCTTTCTTT. The chain uses TRBV6-1 and TRBJ1-1; D remains unclear. Trimming took off 11 bases at V and 6 bases at J, with 13 bases between the two ends. The germline V gene encodes CDR1 MNHNS and CDR2 SASEGT. The CDR3 is 11 residues long.

There are a few counts of this clonotype. This chain links TRBV5-1 with TRBJ1-2; D is undetermined. Germline V lookup: CDR1 SGHRS, CDR2 YFSETQ. This CDR3 is 15 amino acids long. Trimming shortened V by 4 bases and J by 2 bases, and 15 bases separated the two germline ends. CDR3 DNA sequence: TGCGCCAGCAGCACCCGCCCGCGGGGAAACTATGGCTACACCTTC. This codes for CASSTRPRGNYGYTF. The full variable domain, completed using reference TRBV5-1 and TRBJ1-2, is KAGVTQTPRYLIKTRGQQVTLSCSPISGHRSVSWYQQTPGQGLQFLFEYFSETQRNKGNFPGRFSGRQFSNSRSEMNVSTLELGDSALYLCASSTRPRGNYGYTFGSGTRLTVV.

Concerning this clonotype: This may stem from a read error, because a much larger clone lies one nucleotide away. J is TRBJ2-7 and V is TRBV9; tentative D call: TRBD1 (5 bases). V gave up 0 bases and J gave up 2 bases, with 6 bases separating them. The CDR3 has 13 amino acids. Germline-derived CDR1 and CDR2 are SGDLS and YYNGEE. CDR3 residues: CASSVGQTYEQYF. CDR3 bases: TGTGCCAGCAGCGTAGGACAGACCTACGAGCAGTACTTC.

In this sample, this clonotype turned up many times. The chain employs TRBV2 and TRBJ2-4, with TRBD1 identical over 10 bases. The CDR3 is 14 residues long. V dropped 5 bases and J dropped 5; count of bases not matched to a gene: 3. CDR1 and CDR2 (germline): SNHLY, FYNNEI. The CDR3, as DNA: TGTGCCAGCAGTTCCGGGACAGGGGAAAACATTCAGTACTTC. The encoded protein is CASSSGTGENIQYF. The whole variable domain, filled in from reference TRBV2 and TRBJ2-4, reads EPEVTQTPSHQVTQMGQEVILRCVPISNHLYFYWYRQILGQKVEFLVSFYNNEISEKSEIFDDQFSVERPDGSNFTLKIRSTKLEDSAMYFCASSSGTGENIQYFGAGTRLSVL.

The sample holds a few counts of this clonotype. This sequence joins TRBV20-1 and TRBJ1-2; 10 bases map to TRBD1. CDR1 and CDR2 (germline): DFQATT, SNEGSKA (reference sequence). Trimming removed 7 bases from V and 4 bases from J; junction bases left unmatched: 3. This CDR3 spans 12 amino acids. The CDR3 protein is CSVGQGSYGYTF. The CDR3 DNA is TGCAGTGTGGGACAGGGGTCCTATGGCTACACCTTC.

Many counts were recorded for this clonotype. This rearrangement joins TRBV5-1 to TRBJ1-1; TRBD1 is a possible D gene (6 bases). Germline values: CDR1 SGHRS, CDR2 YFSETQ. The CDR3 contains 14 residues. Between the trimmed V and J ends, which lost 3 bases and 1 base, there was a span of 10 bases. Written as DNA, the CDR3 is TGCGCCAGCAGCTCGGACAGTACGAACACTGAAGCTTTCTTT. Encoded protein: CASSSDSTNTEAFF.

This clonotype came up many times. The V call is TRBV20-1, the J call TRBJ1-1, with D unresolved. Germline values: CDR1 DFQATT, CDR2 SNEGSKA (reference sequence). The CDR3 runs to 12 residues. Trimming stripped 6 bases from V and 0 bases from J, with 8 bases between. The CDR3 spells CSAPWLNTEAFF. The DNA of the CDR3 is TGCAGTGCCCCGTGGCTGAACACTGAAGCTTTCTTT.

This clonotype was found many times. V usage is TRBV4-1 and J usage is TRBJ2-3; 9 nucleotides match TRBD2. This CDR3 comprises 15 residues. The ends lost 3 bases at V and 6 bases at J; junction bases unmatched: 7. Germline V gene lookup returns CDR1 MGHRA and CDR2 YSYEKL. CDR3 DNA: TGCGCCAGCAGCCAGTCTAGCGGGGTCCCTGATACGCAGTATTTT. It codes for CASSQSSGVPDTQYF.

The chain links TRBV20-1 to TRBJ2-3; the match to TRBD2 covers 7 bases. Germline CDR1 DFQATT, CDR2 SNEGSKA (reference sequence). The CDR3 has 15 amino acids. V gave up 6 bases and J gave up 2 bases; unmatched junction bases: 11. The CDR3 DNA reads TGCAGTGCGTTTGGGGGGGGACGCAACACAGATACGCAGTATTTT. This gives the protein CSAFGGGRNTDTQYF.

The table lists this clonotype with many counts. The chain employs TRBV28 and TRBJ1-3; TRBD1 is a possible D gene (6 bases). The CDR3 covers 15 residues. Germline values: CDR1 MDHEN, CDR2 SYDVKM. Trimming removed 6 bases at V and 4 bases at J, with 16 bases between. CDR3 loop: CASSARGTPGNTIYF. The CDR3 bases are TGTGCCAGCAGCGCCAGGGGTACGCCCGGAAACACCATATATTTT.

The table lists this clonotype with a few counts. V and J are TRBV29-1 and TRBJ2-7; tentatively, D is TRBD2 (6 bases). Looked up from germline, CDR1 is SQVTM and CDR2 is ANQGSEA. V was trimmed by 6 bases and J by 2 bases, leaving 11 bases between them. This CDR3 has 12 amino acids. CDR3 sequence reads: CSVTPSAYEQYF. The CDR3 coding sequence is TGCAGCGTCACCCCTAGCGCCTACGAGCAGTACTTC.

At least ten counts were recorded for this clonotype. The rearrangement uses TRBV24-1 and TRBJ2-2; D might be TRBD1 or TRBD2, each matching 6 bases. Trimming stripped 2 bases from V and 3 bases from J, with 12 bases between. CDR3 size: 16 residues. Germline values: CDR1 KGHDR, CDR2 SFDVKD. CDR3 amino acids: CATSDSRGGDTGELFF. As DNA, the CDR3 is TGTGCCACCAGTGATTCCAGGGGAGGTGACACCGGGGAGCTGTTTTTT.